The subject of this entry is one T cell receptor beta chain. Its antigen is not identified. The entry originates in a study of vaccination effects on CD4 cells after COVID-19. V was cut by 5 bases and J by 4 bases, with 17 bases left in between. Germline-derived CDR1 and CDR2 are LGHDT and YNNKEL (reference sequence). This CDR3 spans 15 amino acids. Generated by immunoSEQ multiplex PCR, the TCRdb table keeps only in-frame clones and is missing some. The data show 25,000 to 40,000 clones, with more than 75% seen just once and over 1.2% held by the top ten. Expansion of antigen-specific CD4+ T cells with viral peptide pools was carried out by the ViraFEST assay before sequencing. CD4+ T cell isolation took place after 10 days of culture. The participants, recipients of two vaccine doses, got either BNT162b2 or mRNA-1273.

The V call is TRBV3-1 (or the pseudogene TRBV3-2), the J call TRBJ2-5; D ambiguous. Here the sequenced sample was CD4+ T cells from PBMCs cultured with HCoV-NL63 spike peptides, taken after COVID-19 vaccination. This sequence originates from a human donor who received a COVID-19 vaccine. Some clones in this sample may be carry-over from other donors' samples. The CDR3: CASSTTLWAAETQYF. The CDR3 DNA reads TGTGCCAGCAGCACCACCCTCTGGGCCGCAGAGACCCAGTACTTC.